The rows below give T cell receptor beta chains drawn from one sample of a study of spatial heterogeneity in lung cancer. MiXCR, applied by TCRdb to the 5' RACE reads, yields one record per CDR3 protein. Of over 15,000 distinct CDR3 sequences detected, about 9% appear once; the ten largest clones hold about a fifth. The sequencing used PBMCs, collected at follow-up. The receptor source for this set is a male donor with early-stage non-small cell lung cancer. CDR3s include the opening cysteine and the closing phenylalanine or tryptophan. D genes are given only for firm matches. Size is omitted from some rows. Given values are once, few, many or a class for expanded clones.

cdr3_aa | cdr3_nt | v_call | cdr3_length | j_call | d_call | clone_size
CSVESPQPQHF | TGCAGCGTTGAATCCCCTCAGCCCCAGCATTTT | TRBV29-1 | 11 | TRBJ1-5 | . | .
CSVERQDTEAFF | TGCAGCGTTGAAAGACAGGACACTGAAGCTTTCTTT | TRBV29-1 | 12 | TRBJ1-1 | . | few
CASRTGLIYEQYF | TGTGCCAGCAGGACGGGACTAATCTACGAGCAGTACTTC | TRBV2 | 13 | TRBJ2-7 | TRBD2 | few
CASSLVAPNSPLHF | TGTGCCAGCAGCTTAGTGGCACCCAATTCACCCCTCCACTTT | TRBV7-2 | 14 | TRBJ1-6 | . | many
CAISERTGPVRDEQFF | TGTGCCATCAGTGAGCGGACAGGGCCCGTACGCGATGAGCAGTTCTTC | TRBV10-3 | 16 | TRBJ2-1 | TRBD1 | .
CAWRGNANTGELFF | TGTGCCTGGAGGGGGAACGCGAACACCGGGGAGCTGTTTTTT | TRBV30 | 14 | TRBJ2-2 | . | many
CASSLLGGSNTGELFF | TGTGCCAGCAGCTTACTGGGGGGTTCGAACACCGGGGAGCTGTTTTTT | TRBV7-2 | 16 | TRBJ2-2 | . | few
CAKVAGDTDTQYF | TGTGCCAAGGTTGCGGGTGACACAGATACGCAGTATTTT | TRBV28 | 13 | TRBJ2-3 | . | few
CASSRPGQGPNVLTF | TGTGCCAGCAGCCGTCCGGGACAAGGTCCAAACGTCCTGACTTTC | TRBV7-9 | 15 | TRBJ2-6 | . | many
CASSDGSGDATDTQYF | TGTGCCAGCAGCGACGGTAGCGGGGACGCTACAGATACGCAGTATTTT | TRBV9 | 16 | TRBJ2-3 | TRBD2 | medium-sized
CASSGDRGPGELFF | TGTGCCAGCAGTGGGGACAGGGGGCCCGGGGAGCTGTTTTTT | TRBV2 | 14 | TRBJ2-2 | TRBD1 | many
CASSFGQGWSYGYTF | TGTGCCAGCAGCTTTGGACAGGGTTGGAGCTATGGCTACACCTTC | TRBV5-6 | 15 | TRBJ1-2 | TRBD1 | many
CSAPGRGSETQYF | TGCAGTGCTCCCGGGCGGGGCTCGGAGACCCAGTACTTC | TRBV20-1 | 13 | TRBJ2-5 | . | .
CASSEIGVGNEKLFF | TGTGCCAGCAGTGAAATAGGGGTTGGAAATGAAAAACTGTTTTTT | TRBV2 | 15 | TRBJ1-4 | . | many
CSAASSLGETQYF | TGCAGCGCCGCCTCCTCTCTTGGAGAGACCCAGTACTTC | TRBV29-1 | 13 | TRBJ2-5 | . | many
CASSRPPYSSYNEQFF | TGTGCCAGCAGTCGTCCTCCTTATAGCTCCTACAATGAGCAGTTCTTC | TRBV2 | 16 | TRBJ2-1 | . | many
CASRQGNSPLHF | TGTGCCAGCAGGCAGGGCAATTCACCCCTCCACTTT | TRBV6-6 | 12 | TRBJ1-6 | . | medium-sized
CSAREVSSNTGELFF | TGCAGTGCTAGAGAAGTCAGCTCGAACACCGGGGAGCTGTTTTTT | TRBV20-1 | 15 | TRBJ2-2 | . | many
CATSPFGRHNEQFF | TGTGCCACCTCCCCCTTCGGGCGACACAATGAGCAGTTCTTC | TRBV15 | 14 | TRBJ2-1 | . | many
CASTPGLAGQGEQFF | TGTGCCAGTACCCCCGGACTAGCGGGGCAGGGTGAGCAGTTCTTC | TRBV19 | 15 | TRBJ2-1 | TRBD2 | medium-sized
CASSLGREVTYNEQFF | TGTGCCAGCAGCTTAGGGCGGGAGGTAACCTACAATGAGCAGTTCTTC | TRBV7-9 | 16 | TRBJ2-1 | TRBD2 | .
CASSLRDIYEQYF | TGTGCCAGCAGTCTCCGGGACATCTACGAGCAGTACTTC | TRBV6-6 | 13 | TRBJ2-7 | . | many
CASSDHLGLIDNTGELFF | TGTGCCAGCAGTGATCACCTGGGACTTATAGACAACACCGGGGAGCTGTTTTTT | TRBV25-1 | 18 | TRBJ2-2 | . | many
CASNQEPHNEQFF | TGTGCCAGTAACCAAGAACCGCACAATGAGCAGTTCTTC | TRBV19 | 13 | TRBJ2-1 | . | many
CASSWTVENIQYF | TGTGCCAGCAGTTGGACAGTAGAAAACATTCAGTACTTC | TRBV27 | 13 | TRBJ2-4 | . | many
CASSYRTGQDNEQFF | TGTGCCAGCAGCTATAGGACAGGGCAGGACAATGAGCAGTTCTTC | TRBV7-8 | 15 | TRBJ2-1 | TRBD1 | .
CASSFGYTEAFF | TGTGCCAGCAGTTTCGGGTATACTGAAGCTTTCTTT | TRBV12-3/TRBV12-4 | 12 | TRBJ1-1 | . | many
CASSYVGGGEKLFF | TGTGCCAGCAGTTATGTGGGGGGCGGAGAAAAACTGTTTTTT | TRBV6-2/TRBV6-3 | 14 | TRBJ1-4 | . | few
CASSGSGQGSYEQYF | TGTGCCAGCAGCGGATCGGGACAGGGGTCCTACGAGCAGTACTTC | TRBV7-9 | 15 | TRBJ2-7 | TRBD1 | .
CASSQTRTRGSYNEQFF | TGCGCCAGCAGCCAAACCAGAACCCGCGGCTCCTACAATGAGCAGTTCTTC | TRBV4-1 | 17 | TRBJ2-1 | . | many
CASSESVNPDTQYF | TGCGCCAGCAGTGAGTCGGTGAATCCGGATACGCAGTATTTT | TRBV10-2 | 14 | TRBJ2-3 | . | many
CASSYNRGHNQPQHF | TGTGCCAGCAGTTACAACAGGGGGCACAATCAGCCCCAGCATTTT | TRBV6-5 | 15 | TRBJ1-5 | TRBD1 | medium-sized